This T cell receptor beta chain stems from a study of spatial heterogeneity in lung cancer. Whole-study findings and limits: Tracking of tumor mutation counts was seen in expanded intratumoral alpha and beta TCR counts.

Only a few counts were recorded for this clonotype. The antigen remains undetermined. This beta chain appears as a stray read in a library generated for alpha chains; its size is not informative. The CDR3 length is 12 residues. The V end lost 5 bases, the J end lost 6 bases, and 8 bases lay between the germline ends. The germline CDR1 and CDR2 sequences are PRHDT and FYEKMQ (reference sequence). As for time point: sample taken at primary tumor resection. TCRdb passed the 5' RACE reads through MiXCR, listing each CDR3 protein once. The top ten clones hold about 15% of a sample with several thousand distinct CDR3 sequences, 15% to 20% of them seen once.

V and J are TRBV13 and TRBJ1-5; D unclear. The sequenced sample was lung tumor tissue, obtained at surgery. The receptor was derived from a male donor with early-stage non-small cell lung cancer. The CDR3 protein is CASSQALQPQHF. CDR3 coding DNA: TGTGCCAGCAGCCAAGCGCTTCAGCCCCAGCATTTT.